This T cell receptor beta chain was recorded in a study of tumor and adjacent non-tumor tissue in lung cancer. Across the study: Aged about 31 to 80 years, patients included fewer than 11 men and five or six women with stage I to III disease. The study's findings and limits: Significantly higher TCR diversity was found in tumor than normal lung.

CDR3 length: 15 residues. A modified ARM-PCR protocol with three rounds of nested PCR amplified TCRbeta. TCRdb used MiXCR to reprocess the multiplex PCR reads, holding one entry per CDR3 protein. This table holds more than 75,000 distinct CDR3 sequences, roughly 80% found once. About this clonotype: No antigen is known for it. The CDR3 does not close with the conserved phenylalanine or tryptophan, likely indicating a read error.

The template was RNA from unsorted bulk tissue. More than 3 cm separated this lung sample from the edge of the tumor. Sequenced material: distant non-tumor lung tissue. This receptor was obtained from a man aged 55 to 70 with small cell lung cancer. The chain has TRBV12-3 or TRBV12-4 and TRBJ2-1, with 7 bases fitting TRBD1. CDR3 residues: CTSSLGTAKQIEQFV. DNA for the CDR3: TGTACCAGCAGCCTCGGGACAGCCAAACAAATTGAGCAGTTCGTC.